This paragraph covers one T cell receptor beta chain sequence. Its antigen is unidentified. Time point defined: newly diagnosed, previously untreated cHL patient sample. CD8+ T cell isolation from thawed PBMCs was performed by magnetic negative selection. CDR1 and CDR2 (germline): SEHNR, FQNEAQ (reference sequence). This CDR3 is built from 15 residues. Trimming at V came to 4 bases and at J to 2 bases, leaving 6 bases not matched to a gene. Measured with immunoSEQ multiplex PCR; TCRdb has only the in-frame clones, and not every one. The profile shows 23,000 or so clones, roughly 89% of them singletons. The data were taken from a study of PD-1 blockade in classical Hodgkin lymphoma. Study findings and constraints: The drivers behind the repertoire differences, possibly disease activity or prior therapy, remain undefined.

The origin of this receptor is a human donor with classical Hodgkin lymphoma. The sequenced sample consisted of CD8+ T cells from blood. V gene TRBV7-9 combines with J gene TRBJ2-5, with 8 bases matching TRBD1. Here the CDR3 DNA reads TGTGCCAGCAGCTCCCGACAGGGGCTTCAAGAGACCCAGTACTTC. Translated: CASSSRQGLQETQYF.